The source of this T cell receptor beta chain is a study of blood T cell repertoires in COVID-19. There are 15 residues in the CDR3. The V and J ends lost 3 bases and 6 bases respectively, with 14 bases between them. Germline CDR1 is MDHEN and CDR2 is SYDVKM. Methods used by the authors: From reference gene primer amplification, estimates of nucleated cell counts were derived. This table comes from immunoSEQ multiplex PCR, and its TCRdb copy is limited to in-frame clones, with some not included. The DNA was the basis for D and trimming; V, J and clone size are from that table. This table holds 90,000 to 120,000 clones, just over 90% found once.

The specimen was peripheral blood. The rearrangement links TRBV28 to TRBJ1-4, with no clear D. This receptor was identified in a man in his fifties or sixties with acute or convalescent COVID-19. DNA for the CDR3: TGTGCCAGCAGTTTTTCGAGAATGAAACATGAAAAACTGTTTTTT. Amino acids: CASSFSRMKHEKLFF.